The clone carrying this TCR beta chain was recorded many times. As to time point: patch test 2, 6 weeks after DPC sensitization. The treatment is: therapeutic diphenylcyclopropenone sensitization with weekly scalp DPC. Each donor was an alopecia patient between 18 and 70 years of age who qualified for DPC. This sample was included in a study of human T cells and chemical hapten exposure. Each CDR3 protein is one row after TCRdb ran MiXCR on the RACE reads. This table holds roughly 120,000 distinct CDR3 sequences, 9.2% found once. The receptor comes from a middle-aged woman with alopecia areata. Some clones in this sample may be carry-over from other donors' samples. Sequencing was performed on whole blood, taken in connection with sensitization to the hapten diphenylcyclopropenone (DPC).

CDR3 sequence: CASSANPGANYGYTF. As DNA, the CDR3 is TGTGCCAGCAGTGCGAACCCGGGAGCTAACTATGGCTACACCTTC. The chain has TRBV6-4 and TRBJ1-2; D not resolved. The V and J ends lost 4 bases and 0 bases respectively, with 12 bases between them. Germline V lookup: CDR1 MRHNA, CDR2 SNTAGT. The CDR3 runs to 15 residues.